This passage covers 17 T cell receptor beta chains from one sample sequenced in a study of cytomegalovirus exposure and HLA in healthy donors. 60 Vbeta and 13 Jbeta primers were used in PCR. Measured with immunoSEQ multiplex PCR; TCRdb has only the in-frame clones, and not every one. The table lists roughly 110,000 clones, around 75% of them singletons, with 2.5% in the top ten. Specimen: PBMCs. These receptor sequences come from a man aged 35-49 years in good health and CMV-seronegative.

The chain links TRBV14 to TRBJ1-6; 10 positions agree with TRBD1. Trimming at V came to 3 bases and at J to 8 bases, leaving 7 bases not matched to a gene. CDR1 and CDR2 from the germline V gene are SGHDN and FVKESK. The CDR3 is made up of 16 amino acids. Here the CDR3 DNA reads TGTGCCAGCAGCCACGATCGGGACAGGGGTCATTCACCCCTCCACTTT. This translates into CASSHDRDRGHSPLHF.

V usage is TRBV5-5 and J usage is TRBJ1-1, with D perhaps TRBD1 (6 bases). The germline CDR1 and CDR2 sequences are SGHKS and YYEKEE (reference sequence). V was trimmed by 2 bases and J by 5 bases, leaving 13 bases between them. CDR3 length equals 14 residues. CDR3 sequence (DNA): TGTGCCAGCAGCTTTCAAGGGGGTGATACTGAAGCTTTCTTT. Its translation is CASSFQGGDTEAFF.

The chain joins TRBV5-1 to TRBJ2-3; 9 bases match TRBD2. CDR1 SGHRS and CDR2 YFSETQ come from the germline V gene. There are 16 residues in the CDR3. V was clipped by 0 bases and J by 5 bases; unmatched bases: 7. The CDR3 DNA reads as TGCGCCAGCAGCTTGGGTGCGGGGGGGCCGGTAGATACGCAGTATTTT. The encoded protein is CASSLGAGGPVDTQYF.

This clone was counted only a few times. CDR3 DNA sequence: TGTGCCAGCAGTTTAGGACAGGAACCTTGGACCCAGTACTTC. It specifies CASSLGQEPWTQYF. The V gene is TRBV27, the J gene TRBJ2-5, with 7 bases aligning to TRBD1. Germline lookup yields CDR1 MNHEY and CDR2 SMNVEV (reference sequence). V trimming: 2 bases; J trimming: 7 bases; junction bases outside the gene matches: 7. This CDR3 contains 14 residues.

This clone was recorded a few times. A read error may produce the germline difference seen at one junction end. V and J are TRBV4-2 and TRBJ2-7; 9 bases match TRBD2. The CDR3 is made up of 18 amino acids. CDR1 and CDR2 (germline): LGHNA, YNFKEQ. The CDR3 coding sequence is TGTGCCAGCCGCCAAGAGGCCCCCAGCGGGGGGCGCCCCTACGAGCAGTACTTC. It specifies CASRQEAPSGGRPYEQYF.

The V and J genes are TRBV7-2 and TRBJ2-1; the D is unclear. The V end lost 2 bases, the J end lost 7 bases, and 12 bases lay between the germline ends. Germline-derived CDR1 and CDR2 are SGHTA and FQGNSA. This CDR3 comprises 14 residues. CDR3 sequence reads: CASSLRSLSNEQFF. The DNA for the CDR3 is TGTGCCAGCAGCTTACGGTCTCTTTCGAATGAGCAGTTCTTC. The full variable domain, completed using reference TRBV7-2 and TRBJ2-1, is GAGVSQSPSNKVTEKGKDVELRCDPISGHTALYWYRQSLGQGLEFLIYFQGNSAPDKSGLPSDRFSAERTGGSVSTLTIQRTQQEDSAVYLCASSLRSLSNEQFFGPGTRLTVL.

In its sample, this clone was seen once. V is TRBV6-1 and J is TRBJ1-2; tentatively, D is TRBD1 (6 bases). CDR1 is MNHNS and CDR2 is SASEGT in the germline V gene. The CDR3 consists of 15 residues. V was shortened by 4 bases and J by 2 bases, with 14 bases between the two germline ends. CDR3 protein: CASSAWDTTNYGYTF. Written as DNA, the CDR3 is TGTGCCAGCAGTGCCTGGGACACCACAAACTATGGCTACACCTTC.

The J gene is TRBJ1-1, the V gene TRBV13; a weak D match, TRBD1 (6 bases). CDR3 size: 17 residues. From germline, CDR1 is PRHDT and CDR2 FYEKMQ (reference sequence). Trimming cost V 5 bases and J 3 bases, with 22 bases left between them. CDR3 in DNA: TGTGCCAGCAGCGGTACAACAGGGATAGTTTCGGACACTGAAGCTTTCTTT. Its protein is CASSGTTGIVSDTEAFF.

The chain uses TRBV5-1 and TRBJ2-7, with 7 bases lining up with TRBD2. V shed 2 bases and J 2 bases; nucleotides not matched to a gene: 7. Germline CDR1 is SGHRS and CDR2 is YFSETQ. The CDR3 is made up of 15 amino acids. In nucleotides, the CDR3 is TGCGCCAGCAGCTTCGTCCGGGAGGTCCCCTACGAGCAGTACTTC. Encoded protein: CASSFVREVPYEQYF.

This clone was counted a few times. CDR3 nucleotide sequence: TGTGCCACCAGCAGGGGGGGAGAGGACTATGGCTACACCTTC. The encoded protein is CATSRGGEDYGYTF. The rearrangement links TRBV15 to TRBJ1-2, with TRBD1 as a possible D gene (5 bases). The CDR3 spans 14 residues. The V end lost 3 bases, the J end lost 3 bases, and 11 bases lay between the germline ends. CDR1 and CDR2 (germline): LNHNV, YYDKDF (reference sequence).

The rearrangement joins TRBV5-4 to TRBJ2-2; 7 bases align to TRBD1. V was clipped by 4 bases and J by 1 base; unmatched bases: 4. CDR3 length: 15 residues. Germline V CDR1 and CDR2: SGHNT, YYREEE (reference sequence). Written as DNA, the CDR3 is TGTGCCAGCAGCCGTCGGGACAGGAACACCGGGGAGCTGTTTTTT. Protein sequence: CASSRRDRNTGELFF.

The V call is TRBV5-5, the J call TRBJ1-6; 10 nucleotides align to TRBD1. The CDR3 loop spans 15 amino acids. Germline CDR1 is SGHKS and CDR2 is YYEKEE (reference sequence). With V trimmed by 1 base and J by 10 bases, 5 bases remained unmatched. CDR3 nucleotides: TGTGCCAGCAGCTTGCTGGGGACAGGGGAATCACCCCTCCACTTT. It specifies CASSLLGTGESPLHF.

The chain has TRBV27 and TRBJ1-1; D unresolved. The CDR3 is made up of 12 amino acids. Between the trimmed V and J ends, which lost 8 bases and 1 base, there was a span of 8 bases. Per the germline V gene, CDR1 is MNHEY and CDR2 is SMNVEV (reference sequence). The CDR3 DNA is TGTGCCAGCCGCCGACAGAACACTGAAGCTTTCTTT. Protein: CASRRQNTEAFF.

This chain joins TRBV6-1 and TRBJ1-1; maybe TRBD1 (5 bases). V dropped 7 bases and J dropped 0 bases, with 12 bases sitting between them. The germline CDR1 and CDR2 sequences are MNHNS and SASEGT. CDR3 size: 14 residues. In nucleotides, the CDR3 is TGTGCCAGCACGGGGGTCGCTATGAACACTGAAGCTTTCTTT. Amino acid sequence: CASTGVAMNTEAFF.

The V and J genes are TRBV6-1 and TRBJ2-3, with D hard to call. In germline, CDR1 is MNHNS, CDR2 SASEGT. Between the trimmed V and J ends, which lost 6 bases and 5 bases, there was a span of 18 bases. The CDR3 is made up of 15 amino acids. Here the CDR3 DNA reads TGTGCCAGCAGCCCCTCACCATTATCGAGAGATACGCAGTATTTT. Amino acid sequence: CASSPSPLSRDTQYF.

V is TRBV7-9 and J is TRBJ1-4; perhaps TRBD1 as D (6 bases). The ends were cut back, 5 bases at V and 7 bases at J, with 17 bases in the middle. The germline gives CDR1 SEHNR, CDR2 FQNEAQ (reference sequence). The CDR3 spans 15 residues. Here the CDR3 reads CASSISGGYSEKLFF. The CDR3 DNA reads as TGTGCCAGCAGCATCAGCGGGGGCTACAGTGAAAAACTGTTTTTT.

This clone occurred once. The V call is TRBV15, the J call TRBJ1-1; D may be TRBD1 (6 bases). The V gene's germline CDR1 is LNHNV and CDR2 YYDKDF (reference sequence). The CDR3 totals 14 residues. The V and J ends lost 9 bases and 0 bases respectively, with 14 bases between them. The DNA for the CDR3 is TGTGCCACGCGTGGGGGCTGGGTGAACACTGAAGCTTTCTTT. This codes for CATRGGWVNTEAFF.